The clone carrying this T cell receptor beta chain was observed a handful of times. The sample comes from a study of blood T cell repertoires in COVID-19. Study at large: Samples taken during acute and convalescent COVID-19 were collected in the United States, Italy and Spain. T cells, B-cell-depleted T cells, or PBMCs supplied cDNA or gDNA.

Per the authors' pipeline: Reference gene primer amplification gave nucleated cell count estimates. Assay used: immunoSEQ multiplex PCR; TCRdb lists only in-frame clones, some missing. That table supplies the V and J calls and clone size; D and trimming were determined from the DNA. The data contain 120,000 to 150,000 clones, around nine tenths of them seen just once; the ten biggest clones take up approximately 2.4%. This CDR3 contains 13 residues. V shed 1 base and J shed 1 base, with 3 bases lying between them. The germline V gene encodes CDR1 MNHNY and CDR2 SVGAGI (reference sequence). This sequence was found in a human donor in a cohort sampled during active COVID-19. This chain uses TRBV6-6 with TRBJ2-3, with unresolved D. The specimen was peripheral blood. The CDR3 here is CASSYLGTDTQYF. CDR3 nucleotide sequence: TGTGCCAGCAGTTACTTAGGCACAGATACGCAGTATTTT.